The clone carrying this T cell receptor (beta chain) was recorded only once. As yet, its antigen is unknown. The PCR made use of 60 Vbeta and 13 Jbeta primers. Sequencing was performed with immunoSEQ multiplex PCR; in TCRdb, only in-frame clones are kept and a portion is missing. The top ten clones hold approximately 6.5% of a sample with just over 150,000 clones, about 85% of them seen once. Germline V lookup: CDR1 MNHEY, CDR2 SMNVEV (reference sequence). There are 14 residues in the CDR3. The J segment lost 4 bases and the V segment lost 5 bases, leaving 5 bases of the junction unmatched. The source of the sample is a study of cytomegalovirus exposure and HLA in healthy donors. Regarding the study as a whole: Cytomegalovirus association was listed for around 180 TCR beta chains. With later analysis, a missense DCLRE1C variant became linked to TCR beta V- and J-gene trimming. Donor immune exposure was known only as CMV serostatus.

Sequenced sample: PBMCs. This TCR came from a male donor in good health and CMV-seropositive. The V and J genes are TRBV27 and TRBJ1-5, with 7 bases fitting TRBD1. CDR3 DNA: TGTGCCAGCAGTCTTGACAGGGCAAATCAGCCCCAGCATTTT. Protein sequence: CASSLDRANQPQHF.